These 14 T cell receptor beta chains share one sample of origin, sequenced in a study of regulatory T cells in long-lasting Graves disease (dated by TCRdb to the early 2020s). Reading the label with the study, this specimen's time point is: persistent/refractory GD, antithyroid drugs over 5 years with positive TRAb. For both TCR sequencing and RNA sequencing, RNA was extracted from PBMCs in TRIzol. Libraries were constructed by multiplex PCR. Sequencing was performed on an Illumina HiSeq 4000. iRepertoire HTBI primers and Arm-PCR amplification of CDR3 regions were used to construct TCR beta libraries. TCRdb passed the public sequencing reads through fastp at Q25 and MiXCR, retaining productive beta sequences. CDR3 protein sequences are deduplicated, and each keeps its most common genes and DNA. The sample yields under 500,000 distinct CDR3 sequences; roughly 20% were counted once. Of the sample, 20% to 25% is held by the ten largest clones.

The material was peripheral blood mononuclear cells (PBMCs), obtained when the disease was refractory, from a patient treated with antithyroid drugs. The receptor set was obtained from a female donor with Graves disease.

This clonotype was detected only a few times. This sequence joins TRBV6-1 and TRBJ2-3; 7 positions agree with TRBD1. The CDR3 is 15 amino acids. The V and J ends lost 7 bases and 1 base, in that order; junction bases with no gene match: 8. Germline CDR1 MNHNS, CDR2 SASEGT. CDR3 coding DNA: TGTGCCAGCACCCCGGTGGACAGGCGCACAGATACGCAGTATTTT. Its translation is CASTPVDRRTDTQYF.

This clonotype turned up a few times. The V and J genes are TRBV20-1 and TRBJ2-5; D call uncertain. Germline V gene sequence: CDR1 DFQATT, CDR2 SNEGSKA (reference sequence). The ends were cut back, 7 bases at V and 2 bases at J, with 14 bases in the middle. The CDR3 contains 13 residues. The CDR3 reads CSEAREFQETQYF. In DNA form, the CDR3 reads TGCAGTGAGGCACGTGAATTTCAAGAGACCCAGTACTTC.

J is TRBJ2-1 and V is TRBV20-1, with D possibly TRBD2 on 5 matching bases. Trimming stripped 3 bases from V and 2 bases from J, with 11 bases between. The CDR3 length is 14 residues. CDR1 DFQATT and CDR2 SNEGSKA come from the germline V gene (reference sequence). The CDR3, as DNA: TGCAGTGCTAGCGGCAGCGGTCCCTACAATGAGCAGTTCTTC. It translates to CSASGSGPYNEQFF.

This clonotype occurred many times. V gene TRBV7-8 combines with J gene TRBJ1-5; a possible D gene is TRBD1 (6 bases). Trimming shortened V by 3 bases and J by 4 bases, and 10 bases separated the two germline ends. The CDR3 totals 14 residues. Germline V gene lookup returns CDR1 SGHVS and CDR2 FQNEAQ. The CDR3 is CASSLTGDNQPQHF. The CDR3 DNA reads as TGTGCCAGCAGCTTGACAGGAGATAATCAGCCCCAGCATTTT.

This clonotype was seen ten or more times. The chain links TRBV2 to TRBJ1-1; 7 nucleotides line up with TRBD1. The CDR3 loop spans 15 amino acids. V lost 3 bases, J lost 0 bases, and 4 bases stayed unmatched. Germline V gene sequence: CDR1 SNHLY, CDR2 FYNNEI. CDR3 in DNA: TGTGCCAGCAGTGAGGACAGGTCCATGAACACTGAAGCTTTCTTT. Protein sequence: CASSEDRSMNTEAFF.

This clonotype was counted many times. The V and J genes are TRBV24-1 and TRBJ1-1; D remains unclear. Trimming left V 3 bases short and J 2 bases short, with 12 bases between. The CDR3 has 15 amino acids. Germline V gene lookup returns CDR1 KGHDR and CDR2 SFDVKD. The CDR3 DNA sequence: TGTGCCACCAGTGATCACCCCTTCCAAAACACTGAAGCTTTCTTT. As protein: CATSDHPFQNTEAFF.

This clonotype was counted many times. The chain employs TRBV6-2 or TRBV6-3 and TRBJ2-7; D is unresolved. The CDR3 is 12 residues long. Germline V gene sequence: CDR1 MNHEY, CDR2 SVGEGT. V dropped 2 bases and J dropped 5 bases, with 7 bases sitting between them. CDR3 DNA: TGTGCCAGCAGTTACAGACGCGACGAGCAGTACTTC. As protein: CASSYRRDEQYF.

In the case of this clonotype: This could be a read error, since a much larger clone is one nucleotide away. The J gene is TRBJ2-7, the V gene TRBV6-2 or TRBV6-3; 9 bases map to TRBD1. Germline loops: CDR1 MNHEY, CDR2 SVGEGT. The length of the CDR3 is 15 residues. V shed 7 bases and J 5 bases; nucleotides not matched to a gene: 12. The CDR3 loop is CASKSIGTGIDEQYF. The CDR3 DNA sequence: TGTGCCAGCAAATCTATAGGGACAGGGATCGACGAGCAGTACTTC.

This chain joins TRBV3-2 and TRBJ1-1; TRBD1 is the table's D call and was not checked against the DNA. TRBV3-2 corresponds to a pseudogene. The CDR3 spans 16 residues. CDR3 sequence (DNA): TGTGCCAGCAGCCTCACGGGGGACAGGGAGAACACTGAAGCTTTCTTT. This translates into CASSLTGDRENTEAFF.

This clonotype was counted only a few times. The chain is built from TRBV3-1 and TRBJ2-7; D is unresolved. This CDR3 has 13 amino acids. Trimming removed 0 bases at V and 2 bases at J, with 5 bases between. Germline values: CDR1 LGHDT, CDR2 YNNKEL (reference sequence). The CDR3 here is CASSQEGTYEQYF. In DNA, the CDR3 is TGTGCCAGCAGCCAAGAAGGTACCTACGAGCAGTACTTC.

V is TRBV12-3 or TRBV12-4 and J is TRBJ2-1; 13 nucleotides align to TRBD2. The CDR3 has 18 amino acids. The V and J ends lost 7 bases and 4 bases, in that order; junction bases with no gene match: 13. The CDR3 region is CASTTGTSGTRGYNEQFF. DNA of the CDR3: TGTGCCAGCACTACCGGGACTAGCGGGACTAGGGGTTACAATGAGCAGTTCTTC.

This chain links TRBV7-8 with TRBJ2-2; tentatively, D is TRBD1 (6 bases). V was pared by 4 bases and J by 1 base, with 19 bases between. The CDR3 runs to 18 residues. The germline CDR1 and CDR2 sequences are SGHVS and FQNEAQ. DNA of the CDR3: TGTGCCAGCAGCTCGGCCTCGGTGGGGGCGGTGAACACCGGGGAGCTGTTTTTT. The encoded protein is CASSSASVGAVNTGELFF.

A word on this clonotype: A much larger clone differs by one base, so this may be a read error. This CDR3 is missing its conserved last phenylalanine or tryptophan, likely due to a read error. The rearrangement links TRBV28 to TRBJ2-5; D remains ambiguous. This CDR3 has 13 amino acids. Deletions cut 3 bases from V and 9 bases from J, with 14 bases between. Looked up from germline, CDR1 is MDHEN and CDR2 is SYDVKM. The CDR3 here is CASSFSSRPAQYL. The CDR3 DNA reads as TGTGCCAGCAGTTTTTCTTCACGCCCCGCCCAGTACCTC.

This clonotype was picked up many times. The rearrangement uses TRBV20-1 and TRBJ2-5, with 7 bases identical to TRBD1. Germline V gene sequence: CDR1 DFQATT, CDR2 SNEGSKA (reference sequence). The CDR3 runs to 13 residues. After removal of 6 bases from V and 5 bases from J, the junction contained 9 bases not matched to a gene. CDR3 coding DNA: TGCAGTGCCCCAGTCGAGGGGGCGGAGACCCAGTACTTC. It codes for CSAPVEGAETQYF.